Presented here are 23 T cell receptor beta chains from one specimen sequenced in a study of blood T cell repertoires in COVID-19. TCRdb keeps only in-frame clones here, not all; method: immunoSEQ multiplex PCR. Of 45,000 or so clones in the sample, more than 65% were seen once. The sample taken for sequencing was peripheral blood. The receptors stem from a human donor in a cohort sampled during active COVID-19.

Worth noting for this clone: At one end, the junction sequence differs from germline, possibly due to a read error. This chain connects TRBV6-7 to TRBJ2-7; TRBD1 aligns across 7 bases. TRBV6-7 is marked as an open reading frame, function uncertain. This CDR3 has 9 residues. CDR3 nucleotide sequence: TGTGCCGCCGTCCGGGACAGAAGGTTC. This sequence encodes CAAVRDRRF.

This chain connects TRBV7-2 to TRBJ2-5; 10 positions match TRBD2. Looked up from germline, CDR1 is SGHTA and CDR2 is FQGNSA. The V segment lost 3 bases and the J segment 12 bases; nucleotides outside the gene matches: 13. The CDR3 length is 15 residues. CDR3 coding DNA: TGTGCCAGCAGCTTTCCGAGCGGGAGGGCCGGTGAGAAGTACTTC. Encoded protein: CASSFPSGRAGEKYF.

In DNA form, the CDR3 reads TGTGCCAGCAGCTTGGGGGGTGACACTGAAGCTTTCTTT. It encodes CASSLGGDTEAFF. This chain connects TRBV11-3 to TRBJ1-1; D is possibly TRBD1 (5 bases). The CDR3 runs to 13 residues. Germline V gives CDR1 SGHNT, CDR2 YENEEA. The V gene lost 3 bases and the J gene lost 3 bases, with 8 bases spanning the gap.

The rearrangement links TRBV6-1 to TRBJ1-2, with D uncertain. Trimming took 2 bases from V and 2 from J, leaving 3 bases between them. The CDR3 is 12 residues long. Germline assignment: CDR1 MNHNS and CDR2 SASEGT. The CDR3 reads CASSEQNYGYTF. The DNA for the CDR3 is TGTGCCAGCAGTGAACAAAACTATGGCTACACCTTC.

The chain combines TRBV5-4 with TRBJ1-6, with 11 bases that match TRBD1. The CDR3 covers 17 residues. The germline gives CDR1 SGHNT, CDR2 YYREEE (reference sequence). The junction had 3 bases not matched to a gene; V was cut back by 4 bases and J by 0 bases. As DNA, the CDR3 is TGTGCCAGCAGCGGGGACAGGGGGGCCTCCTATAATTCACCCCTCCACTTT. Protein sequence: CASSGDRGASYNSPLHF.

The chain carries TRBV10-1 and TRBJ2-7; D gene uncertain. In germline, CDR1 is WNHNN, CDR2 SYGVQD (reference sequence). The CDR3 loop spans 13 amino acids. V lost 4 bases to trimming and J lost 7 bases, with 14 bases between them. CDR3 residues: CASSAQLYGEQYF. CDR3 nucleotides: TGCGCCAGCAGTGCCCAGCTATACGGGGAGCAGTACTTC.

V is TRBV5-1 and J is TRBJ2-7; the D gene is possibly TRBD1 (5 bases). V lost 0 bases and J lost 3, with 13 bases in between. The CDR3 length is 15 residues. In germline, CDR1 is SGHRS, CDR2 YFSETQ. The CDR3 loop is CASSLVPGFYYEQYF. The CDR3 nucleotides read TGCGCCAGCAGCTTGGTGCCAGGGTTCTACTACGAGCAGTACTTC.

V is TRBV19 and J is TRBJ2-1, with D perhaps TRBD2 (6 bases). Per germline, CDR1 LNHDA and CDR2 SQIVND (reference sequence). The CDR3 is 19 residues long. V lost 3 bases, J lost 1 base, and 22 bases lay in between. CDR3 amino acids: CASSMGRLAPQQSYNEQFF. The CDR3 DNA reads as TGTGCCAGTAGTATGGGGCGGCTAGCGCCACAGCAATCCTACAATGAGCAGTTCTTC.

The rearrangement joins TRBV7-2 to TRBJ2-7; 12 bases match TRBD2. The junction had 7 bases not matched to a gene; V was cut back by 4 bases and J by 3 bases. The germline gives CDR1 SGHTA, CDR2 FQGNSA. This CDR3 spans 16 amino acids. The CDR3 loop reads CASSSKTSGSDYEQYF. CDR3 nucleotide sequence: TGTGCCAGCAGCTCTAAGACTAGCGGGAGCGACTACGAGCAGTACTTC.

The chain recombines TRBV7-2 with TRBJ2-7; TRBD2 matches 11 bases. CDR3 length: 16 residues. V trimming: 5 bases; J trimming: 1 base; junction bases outside the gene matches: 7. The germline V gene has CDR1 SGHTA and CDR2 FQGNSA. CDR3 sequence reads: CASSPAGLAVSYEQYF. The CDR3 DNA sequence: TGTGCCAGCAGCCCAGCGGGACTAGCGGTTTCCTACGAGCAGTACTTC.

The V and J genes are TRBV6-5 and TRBJ2-7; D might be TRBD1 (6 bases). This CDR3 comprises 14 residues. Germline V lookup: CDR1 MNHEY, CDR2 SVGAGI. V lost 6 bases, J lost 2 bases, and 14 bases lay in between. The CDR3 DNA is TGTGCCAGCAGGCCCACAGGGCGAACCTACGAGCAGTACTTC. This codes for CASRPTGRTYEQYF.

The chain is built from TRBV5-4 and TRBJ1-2, with D perhaps matching TRBD1 (5 bases). Germline V gene lookup returns CDR1 SGHNT and CDR2 YYREEE (reference sequence). This CDR3 is built from 13 residues. Trimming took 2 bases from V and 8 from J, leaving 13 bases between them. The CDR3 here is CASSFQGSGGYTF. As DNA, the CDR3 is TGTGCCAGCAGCTTTCAGGGTTCTGGGGGCTACACCTTC.

This clone was seen just once. This chain connects TRBV18 to TRBJ1-4; 8 bases map to TRBD1. The germline gives CDR1 KGHSH, CDR2 LQKENI. The CDR3 spans 15 residues. Losses at the gene ends were 5 bases for V and 6 bases for J; bases not matched to a gene: 8. The CDR3 protein is CASSSNKDRDEKLFF. In DNA, the CDR3 is TGTGCCAGCTCATCTAATAAGGACAGGGATGAAAAACTGTTTTTT.

The genes are TRBV3-1 (or the pseudogene TRBV3-2) and TRBJ2-1, with 7 bases identical to TRBD1. With 0 bases clipped from V and 8 bases from J, the junction kept 1 base outside the gene matches. CDR1 is LGHDT, CDR2 YNNKEL, per germline (reference sequence). The CDR3 totals 13 residues. DNA for the CDR3: TGTGCCAGCAGCCAAGACAGGGGGTATGAGCAGTTCTTC. This translates into CASSQDRGYEQFF.

The chain recombines TRBV11-2 with TRBJ2-5; 8 bases map to TRBD2. This CDR3 has 16 amino acids. After removal of 3 bases from V and 4 bases from J, the junction contained 10 bases not matched to a gene. Germline V gene data show CDR1 as SGHAT and CDR2 as FQNNGV. The CDR3 spells CASSLGGLVKRETQYF. CDR3 DNA: TGTGCCAGCAGCTTGGGGGGACTAGTGAAGCGAGAGACCCAGTACTTC.

Here the CDR3 reads CASSQETGMYTEAFF. The CDR3 nucleotides are TGCGCCAGCAGCCAGGAAACAGGGATGTACACTGAAGCTTTCTTT. This chain links TRBV4-1 with TRBJ1-1, with D possibly being TRBD1 (6 bases). Germline CDR1 is MGHRA and CDR2 is YSYEKL. The CDR3 loop spans 15 amino acids. With 3 bases removed from V and 3 bases from J, the gap between germline ends came to 14 bases.

V is TRBV7-2 and J is TRBJ2-7; 13 nucleotides match TRBD2. CDR1 is SGHTA, CDR2 FQGNSA, per germline. The CDR3 is 15 residues long. The ends lost 4 bases at V and 5 bases at J; junction bases unmatched: 5. The CDR3 region is CASSSRTSGSHEQYF. CDR3 DNA: TGTGCCAGCAGCTCCCGGACTAGCGGGAGCCACGAGCAGTACTTC.

The rearrangement joins TRBV18 to TRBJ1-5; tentative D call: TRBD1 (5 bases). V was clipped by 2 bases and J by 5 bases, with 7 bases between them. CDR3 length equals 13 residues. CDR1 and CDR2 from the germline V gene are KGHSH and LQKENI. The CDR3 region has the DNA TGTGCCAGCTCACCAGGGGGGGATCAGCCCCAGCATTTT. Its translation is CASSPGGDQPQHF.

This rearrangement joins TRBV11-2 to TRBJ2-7, with 7 bases lining up with TRBD2. The CDR3 contains 12 residues. The ends lost 3 bases at V and 7 bases at J; junction bases unmatched: 3. In germline, CDR1 is SGHAT, CDR2 FQNNGV. CDR3 in DNA: TGTGCCAGCAGCTTTGGGAGGGCGGAGCAGTACTTC. This sequence encodes CASSFGRAEQYF.

The chain links TRBV11-3 to TRBJ2-3; D remains ambiguous. Trimming pared 5 bases from V and 5 bases from J, leaving 8 bases between. This CDR3 region has 12 residues. Germline CDR1 SGHNT, CDR2 YENEEA. CDR3 coding DNA: TGTGCCAGCAGCGCCCACAGAGATACGCAGTATTTT. Translation gives CASSAHRDTQYF. The variable domain in full, with the rest retrieved from reference TRBV11-3 and TRBJ2-3, is EAGVVQSPRYKIIEKKQPVAFWCNPISGHNTLYWYLQNLGQGPELLIRYENEEAVDDSQLPKDRFSAERLKGVDSTLKIQPAELGDSAVYLCASSAHRDTQYFGPGTRLTVL.

The genes are TRBV5-1 and TRBJ2-1, with D perhaps TRBD2 (5 bases). CDR1 and CDR2 from the germline V gene are SGHRS and YFSETQ. The CDR3 loop spans 15 amino acids. Trimming left V 0 bases short and J 0 bases short, with 7 bases between. The CDR3 spells CASSLVGSSYNEQFF. The CDR3 bases are TGCGCCAGCAGCTTGGTGGGGAGCTCCTACAATGAGCAGTTCTTC.

The chain recombines TRBV4-1 with TRBJ2-7, with 8 bases fitting TRBD1. Germline-derived CDR1 and CDR2 are MGHRA and YSYEKL. Trimming took 2 bases from V and 1 from J; bases not matched to a gene: 4. There are 15 residues in the CDR3. CDR3 region: CASSQPGTGSYEQYF. The CDR3 DNA follows: TGCGCCAGCAGCCAACCCGGGACAGGTTCCTACGAGCAGTACTTC.

The rearrangement uses TRBV30 and TRBJ1-6; a weak D match, TRBD1 (5 bases). The CDR3 is made up of 13 amino acids. V was clipped by 3 bases and J by 8 bases, with 11 bases between them. Per germline, CDR1 GTSNPN and CDR2 SVGIG (reference sequence). The CDR3 region has the DNA TGTGCCTGGAGGGGGCGCGGTGATTCACCCCTCCACTTT. Translating gives CAWRGRGDSPLHF.